This TCR beta chain was profiled in a study of blood T cell repertoires in COVID-19. The junction had 10 bases not matched to a gene; V was cut back by 1 base and J by 13 bases. The V gene's germline CDR1 is LGHDT and CDR2 YNNKEL (reference sequence). The length of the CDR3 is 16 residues. The protocol was immunoSEQ multiplex PCR, while the TCRdb copy is restricted to in-frame clones and leaves out a portion. The data contain around 130,000 clones, about 85% of them seen just once; the ten biggest clones take up 8% to 10%. This chain connects TRBV3-1 (or the pseudogene TRBV3-2) to TRBJ1-6; 10 bases map to TRBD1. Sequenced material: peripheral blood. The receptor was derived from a man aged 40-50 years with active or convalescent COVID-19. The CDR3 sequence: CASSQVFGTGEFPLHF. In nucleotides, the CDR3 is TGTGCCAGCAGCCAAGTTTTTGGGACAGGGGAATTCCCCCTCCACTTT.